The 24 T cell receptor beta chains given below trace back to one sample, sequenced in a study of beta chain features in type 1 diabetes (dated by TCRdb to 2016 to 2019). Libraries were constructed by the immunoSEQ multiplex PCR assay. The High Capacity cDNA Reverse Transcription Kit was used to reverse transcribe all of the isolated RNA, meaning that expressed TCRB transcripts were what got sequenced. This is the immuneACCESS table as TCRdb keeps it, with only in-frame sequences that have V and J called. A part of the clones is gone; compared with another copy, unresolved V genes explain less than half, and the rest is unexplained. The sample table lists 150,000 to 200,000 clones, approximately 9.1% of them with a count of one. The biggest ten clones account for 2% to 3% of the sample. Sequencing was performed on central memory CD4+ T cells from blood. Receptors were obtained from a woman aged 18-35 years in good health.

This clone has more than one count but fewer than ten. The chain uses TRBV2 and TRBJ2-1; TRBD2 agrees at 11 bases. With V trimmed by 3 bases and J by 7 bases, 2 bases remained unmatched. From germline, CDR1 is SNHLY and CDR2 FYNNEI. The CDR3 sequence is 14 residues long. CDR3 sequence reads: CASSEGLAENEQFF. DNA for the CDR3: TGTGCCAGCAGTGAGGGACTAGCGGAGAATGAGCAGTTCTTC. Drawing the rest from reference TRBV2 and TRBJ2-1, the complete variable domain is EPEVTQTPSHQVTQMGQEVILRCVPISNHLYFYWYRQILGQKVEFLVSFYNNEISEKSEIFDDQFSVERPDGSNFTLKIRSTKLEDSAMYFCASSEGLAENEQFFGPGTRLTVL.

The chain combines TRBV30 with TRBJ2-4; 9 bases line up with TRBD1. Germline trimming cut 2 bases from V and 2 bases from J; bases unmatched to any gene: 4. Germline assignment: CDR1 GTSNPN and CDR2 SVGIG (reference sequence). The CDR3 contains 15 residues. CDR3 nucleotides: TGTGCCTGGAGTCCGGGACAGGGTTCCAAAAACATTCAGTACTTC. As protein: CAWSPGQGSKNIQYF.

V usage is TRBV11-3 and J usage is TRBJ1-2, with 7 nucleotides matching TRBD1. Germline V gene data show CDR1 as SGHNT and CDR2 as YENEEA. V lost 1 base to trimming and J lost 4 bases; unmatched junction nucleotides: 6. This CDR3 is 15 amino acids long. The CDR3 loop reads CASSLAGQLPYGYTF. DNA for the CDR3: TGTGCCAGCAGCTTAGCGGGACAGTTGCCCTATGGCTACACCTTC.

Only a few counts were recorded for this clone. This chain links TRBV11-2 with TRBJ2-7; D may be TRBD2 (5 bases). This CDR3 has 13 amino acids. Trimming removed 3 bases at V and 2 bases at J, with 8 bases between. Germline CDR1 and CDR2: SGHAT and FQNNGV. In DNA, the CDR3 is TGTGCCAGCAGCTTGCCGGGGACCTACGAGCAGTACTTC. This codes for CASSLPGTYEQYF. Looking up the rest from reference TRBV11-2 and TRBJ2-7 gives the full variable domain: EAGVAQSPRYKIIEKRQSVAFWCNPISGHATLYWYQQILGQGPKLLIQFQNNGVVDDSQLPKDRFSAERLKGVDSTLKIQPAKLEDSAVYLCASSLPGTYEQYFGPGTRLTVT.

The chain has TRBV18 and TRBJ2-7; 10 positions agree with TRBD1. The germline CDR1 and CDR2 sequences are KGHSH and LQKENI. After removal of 5 bases from V and 3 bases from J, the junction contained 7 bases not matched to a gene. The CDR3 runs to 15 residues. CDR3 sequence (DNA): TGTGCCAGCTCAGAGGGACAGGGGAGGGTCTACGAGCAGTACTTC. This translates into CASSEGQGRVYEQYF.

This clone was recorded a few times. The chain employs TRBV6-6 and TRBJ2-7; 13 bases fit TRBD2. CDR1 MNHNY and CDR2 SVGAGI come from the germline V gene (reference sequence). V was clipped by 7 bases and J by 6 bases; unmatched bases: 3. The CDR3 is 13 amino acids. The CDR3 loop is CASTRLAGGEQYF. The DNA for the CDR3 is TGTGCCAGCACCAGACTAGCGGGAGGCGAGCAGTACTTC.

This clone was recorded a few times. The chain is built from TRBV18 and TRBJ2-5, with D unresolved. The CDR3 sequence is 13 residues long. The V and J ends lost 4 bases and 2 bases respectively, with 8 bases between them. The V gene's germline CDR1 is KGHSH and CDR2 LQKENI. CDR3 coding DNA: TGTGCCAGCTCACTCCGACAACAAGAGACCCAGTACTTC. Its protein product is CASSLRQQETQYF. The variable domain in full, completed from reference TRBV18 and TRBJ2-5, reads NAGVMQNPRHLVRRRGQEARLRCSPMKGHSHVYWYRQLPEEGLKFMVYLQKENIIDESGMPKERFSAEFPKEGPSILRIQQVVRGDSAAYFCASSLRQQETQYFGPGTRLLVL.

The J gene is TRBJ2-7, the V gene TRBV11-2; 8 bases match TRBD1. Unmatched junction bases numbered 6, after V lost 6 bases and J lost 2 bases. Germline values: CDR1 SGHAT, CDR2 FQNNGV. The CDR3 spans 14 residues. The CDR3 DNA is TGTGCCAGCAGGCTCCGGGACAGGCCCTACGAGCAGTACTTC. It is translated as CASRLRDRPYEQYF.

This clone has a handful of counts. The chain uses TRBV30 and TRBJ1-5; D possibly corresponds to TRBD1 (6 bases). The CDR3 sequence is 15 residues long. The V and J ends lost 2 bases and 2 bases respectively, with 13 bases between them. Germline CDR1 reads GTSNPN; CDR2 reads SVGIG (reference sequence). The CDR3 region is CAWSRQASGNQPQHF. CDR3 bases: TGTGCCTGGAGTCGACAGGCTTCGGGCAATCAGCCCCAGCATTTT.

This clone was observed a few times. This chain connects TRBV14 to TRBJ2-5; 11 positions agree with TRBD1. This CDR3 is built from 16 residues. Trimming at V came to 5 bases and at J to 1 base, leaving 6 bases not matched to a gene. CDR1 and CDR2 (germline): SGHDN, FVKESK. The CDR3 sequence is CASSETGTGGQETQYF. In DNA, the CDR3 is TGTGCCAGCAGCGAAACCGGGACAGGGGGCCAAGAGACCCAGTACTTC.

In this sample, this clone turned up a few times. This chain uses TRBV4-2 with TRBJ1-1; 7 nucleotides agree with TRBD1. There are 16 residues in the CDR3. Per the germline V gene, CDR1 is LGHNA and CDR2 is YNFKEQ. Losses at the gene ends were 3 bases for V and 5 bases for J; bases not matched to a gene: 12. The CDR3 coding sequence is TGTGCCAGCAGCCATGGGGACAGATCCCCAAATACTGAAGCTTTCTTT. Amino acids: CASSHGDRSPNTEAFF.

In its sample, this clone was seen a few times. The chain has TRBV11-1 and TRBJ1-1, with D possibly matching TRBD1 (6 bases). The V gene lost 0 bases and the J gene lost 5 bases, with 16 bases spanning the gap. The CDR3 length is 16 residues. The germline gives CDR1 SGHAT, CDR2 FQDESV (reference sequence). The DNA for the CDR3 is TGTGCCAGCAGCTTAGCGTCGCAGGGGTCGGGGACTGAAGCTTTCTTT. Protein product: CASSLASQGSGTEAFF. Variable domain in full (rest from reference TRBV11-1 and TRBJ1-1): EAEVAQSPRYKITEKSQAVAFWCDPISGHATLYWYRQILGQGPELLVQFQDESVVDDSQLPKDRFSAERLKGVDSTLKIQPAELGDSAMYLCASSLASQGSGTEAFFGQGTRLTVV.

The chain uses TRBV5-1 and TRBJ1-2, with TRBD1 identical over 7 bases. Germline V lookup: CDR1 SGHRS, CDR2 YFSETQ. This CDR3 has 12 residues. The junction had 5 bases not matched to a gene; V was cut back by 2 bases and J by 10 bases. The CDR3: CASSFKQGPYTF. DNA of the CDR3: TGCGCCAGCAGCTTCAAACAGGGGCCCTACACCTTC. The full variable domain, in which reference TRBV5-1 and TRBJ1-2 provide the parts outside the CDR3, is KAGVTQTPRYLIKTRGQQVTLSCSPISGHRSVSWYQQTPGQGLQFLFEYFSETQRNKGNFPGRFSGRQFSNSRSEMNVSTLELGDSALYLCASSFKQGPYTFGSGTRLTVV.

This clone has a handful of counts. The V and J genes are TRBV6-1 and TRBJ1-5; possibly TRBD1 for D (5 bases). V dropped 6 bases and J dropped 6 bases, with 15 bases sitting between them. Looked up from germline, CDR1 is MNHNS and CDR2 is SASEGT. CDR3 size: 14 residues. Here the CDR3 reads CASRLSGDGQPQHF. CDR3 nucleotide sequence: TGTGCCAGCAGGCTCTCGGGGGACGGTCAGCCCCAGCATTTT.

This clone was seen ten or more times. CDR3 sequence (DNA): TGCAGCAGCAGGGGGCCCGGAGATACGCAGTATTTT. Protein product: CSSRGPGDTQYF. The V call is TRBV29-1, the J call TRBJ2-3, with 8 bases lining up with TRBD1. CDR3 length: 12 amino acids. The junction had 6 bases not matched to a gene; V was cut back by 8 bases and J by 5 bases. CDR1 is SQVTM and CDR2 is ANQGSEA in the germline V gene.

This clone was observed a few times. The chain uses TRBV5-6 and TRBJ2-7; 7 bases align to TRBD1. Germline CDR1 is SGHDT and CDR2 is YYEEEE. V shed 3 bases and J 2 bases; nucleotides not matched to a gene: 5. This CDR3 is built from 14 residues. Here the CDR3 reads CASSYGQEPYEQYF. The CDR3 nucleotides read TGTGCCAGCAGCTATGGACAGGAACCCTACGAGCAGTACTTC.

This rearrangement joins TRBV4-1 to TRBJ1-2, with 7 bases matching TRBD1. The CDR3 length is 18 residues. Germline trimming cut 5 bases from V and 6 bases from J; bases unmatched to any gene: 21. CDR1 and CDR2 from the germline V gene are MGHRA and YSYEKL. This chain's CDR3 is CASSWRRGLRAQLDGYTF. CDR3 nucleotides: TGCGCCAGCAGCTGGAGGAGGGGGCTCCGGGCGCAACTGGATGGCTACACCTTC.

This rearrangement joins TRBV6-5 to TRBJ1-2; D is uncertain. This CDR3 contains 15 residues. The V end was cut by 4 bases, the J end by 4 bases, with 16 bases between. Germline V gene sequence: CDR1 MNHEY, CDR2 SVGAGI. The CDR3, as DNA: TGTGCCAGCAGTTCGACCAAGTCCGGGTTCTATGGCTACACCTTC. This sequence encodes CASSSTKSGFYGYTF.

The chain links TRBV5-4 to TRBJ2-3; 9 bases are shared with TRBD2. Germline V gene data show CDR1 as SGHNT and CDR2 as YYREEE (reference sequence). This CDR3 has 15 residues. The V segment lost 1 base and the J segment 7 bases; nucleotides outside the gene matches: 7. CDR3 sequence reads: CASSLKLAGAHTQYF. The CDR3 nucleotides read TGTGCCAGCAGCTTGAAACTAGCGGGCGCACATACGCAGTATTTT. Complete variable domain (other parts from reference TRBV5-4 and TRBJ2-3): ETGVTQSPTHLIKTRGQQVTLRCSSQSGHNTVSWYQQALGQGPQFIFQYYREEENGRGNFPPRFSGLQFPNYSSELNVNALELDDSALYLCASSLKLAGAHTQYFGPGTRLTVL.

This clone was observed at least ten times. The V and J genes are TRBV4-1 and TRBJ2-5; 8 bases fit TRBD2. The CDR3 covers 17 residues. CDR1 MGHRA and CDR2 YSYEKL come from the germline V gene. With 1 base clipped from V and 2 bases from J, the junction kept 9 bases outside the gene matches. The CDR3 spells CASSQGVGGAKQETQYF. In DNA form, the CDR3 reads TGCGCCAGCAGCCAAGGGGTCGGGGGGGCGAAACAAGAGACCCAGTACTTC.

V gene TRBV5-1 combines with J gene TRBJ2-7, with 9 positions matching TRBD2. After removal of 4 bases from V and 1 base from J, the junction contained 6 bases not matched to a gene. The CDR3 loop spans 15 amino acids. The germline V gene has CDR1 SGHRS and CDR2 YFSETQ. The CDR3 sequence is CASSPLAGRSYEQYF. The CDR3 DNA sequence: TGCGCCAGCAGCCCGCTAGCGGGGCGGTCCTACGAGCAGTACTTC.

The chain couples TRBV6-1 to TRBJ2-5; D is unresolved. The CDR3 spans 14 residues. Germline V lookup: CDR1 MNHNS, CDR2 SASEGT. V was cut by 1 base and J by 2 bases, with 8 bases left in between. The CDR3 sequence: CASSEVSRQETQYF. In DNA form, the CDR3 reads TGTGCCAGCAGTGAAGTGTCCAGGCAAGAGACCCAGTACTTC.

This clone was counted only a few times. The CDR3 loop reads CSVDDRVLTDTQYF. The CDR3, as DNA: TGCAGCGTTGATGACAGAGTCTTAACAGATACGCAGTATTTT. The V gene is TRBV29-1, the J gene TRBJ2-3; D perhaps matches TRBD1 (5 bases). The CDR3 is 14 amino acids. Germline V gene lookup returns CDR1 SQVTM and CDR2 ANQGSEA. V was pared by 3 bases and J by 3 bases, with 13 bases between.

This clone was counted only a few times. The chain employs TRBV19 and TRBJ2-3; 9 nucleotides match TRBD1. The CDR3 length is 15 residues. The germline V gene has CDR1 LNHDA and CDR2 SQIVND (reference sequence). The V and J ends lost 11 bases and 2 bases, in that order; junction bases with no gene match: 11. In nucleotides, the CDR3 is TGTGCCTCGAGACAGGGGGTCTCATTCACAGATACGCAGTATTTT. It is translated as CASRQGVSFTDTQYF.